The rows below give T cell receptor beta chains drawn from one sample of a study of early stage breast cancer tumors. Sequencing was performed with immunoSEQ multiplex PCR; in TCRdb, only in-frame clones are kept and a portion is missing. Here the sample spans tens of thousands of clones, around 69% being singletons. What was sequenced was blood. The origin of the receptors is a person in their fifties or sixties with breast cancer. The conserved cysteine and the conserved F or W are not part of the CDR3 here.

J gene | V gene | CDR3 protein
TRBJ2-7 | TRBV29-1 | SVEVEGGTYEQY
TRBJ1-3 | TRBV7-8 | ASSSRGSGSGNTIY
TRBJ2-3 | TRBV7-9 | ASSLGMAGGPGDTQY
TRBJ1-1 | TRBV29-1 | SVAQGAVNTEAF
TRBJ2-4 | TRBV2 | ASILAGGQNIQY
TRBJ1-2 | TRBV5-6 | ASTPIGGNYGYT
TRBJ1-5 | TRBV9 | ASSGLANQPQH
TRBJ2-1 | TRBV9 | ASSADFQSSYNEQF
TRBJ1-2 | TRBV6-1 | ASREARDSNGYT
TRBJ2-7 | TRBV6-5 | ASSYSPSGSYEQY
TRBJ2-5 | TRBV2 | ASSYRGETQY
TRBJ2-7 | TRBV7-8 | ASSFGGVTYEQY
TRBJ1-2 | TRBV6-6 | ASSYLDTTNYGYT
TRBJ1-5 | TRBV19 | ASSREGANQPQH
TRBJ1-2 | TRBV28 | ASSLDRGLGYT
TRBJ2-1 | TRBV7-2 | ASSLGAGVYEQF
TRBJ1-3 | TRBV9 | ASSVGARVVDTIY
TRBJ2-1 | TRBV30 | AWTNRGRNEQF
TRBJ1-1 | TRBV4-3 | ASSRGVAATNTEAF
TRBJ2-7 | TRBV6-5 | ASSQGQAIYEQY
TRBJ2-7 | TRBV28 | ASSPPGSSYEQY
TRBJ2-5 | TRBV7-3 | ASSRGGSETQY
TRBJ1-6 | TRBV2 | ASREPTGWSPLH
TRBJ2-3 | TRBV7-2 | ASSLGAGTTDTQY
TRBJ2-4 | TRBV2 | ASSEAGGSKNIQY
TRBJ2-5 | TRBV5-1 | ASSQTSGGPPQETQY
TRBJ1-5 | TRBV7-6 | ASSAGQTSNQPQH
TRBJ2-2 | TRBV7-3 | ASSLKRTGELF
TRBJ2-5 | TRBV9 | ASSVGDRGQETQY